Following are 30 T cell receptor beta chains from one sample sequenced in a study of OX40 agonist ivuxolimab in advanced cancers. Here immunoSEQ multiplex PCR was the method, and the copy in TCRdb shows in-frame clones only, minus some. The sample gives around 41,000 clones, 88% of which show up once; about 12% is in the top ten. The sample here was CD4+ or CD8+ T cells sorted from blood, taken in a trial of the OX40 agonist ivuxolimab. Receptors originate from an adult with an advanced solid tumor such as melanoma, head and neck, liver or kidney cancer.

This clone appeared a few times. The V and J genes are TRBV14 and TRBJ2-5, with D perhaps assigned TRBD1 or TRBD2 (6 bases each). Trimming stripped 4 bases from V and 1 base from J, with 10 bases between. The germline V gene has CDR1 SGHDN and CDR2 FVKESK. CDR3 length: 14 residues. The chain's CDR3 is CASSPGALQETQYF. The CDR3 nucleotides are TGTGCCAGCAGCCCGGGGGCTCTCCAAGAGACCCAGTACTTC.

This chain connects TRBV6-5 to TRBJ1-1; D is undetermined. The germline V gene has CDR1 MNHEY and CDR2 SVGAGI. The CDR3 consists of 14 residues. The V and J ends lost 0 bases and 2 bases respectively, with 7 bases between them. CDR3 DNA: TGTGCCAGCAGTTACTCAGACATTAACACTGAAGCTTTCTTT. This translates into CASSYSDINTEAFF.

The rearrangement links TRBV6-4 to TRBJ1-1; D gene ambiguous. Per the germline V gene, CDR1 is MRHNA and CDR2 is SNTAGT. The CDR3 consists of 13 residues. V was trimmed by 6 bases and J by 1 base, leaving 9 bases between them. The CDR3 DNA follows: TGTGCCAGCAGGGGCGGGAGGAACACTGAAGCTTTCTTT. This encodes CASRGGRNTEAFF.

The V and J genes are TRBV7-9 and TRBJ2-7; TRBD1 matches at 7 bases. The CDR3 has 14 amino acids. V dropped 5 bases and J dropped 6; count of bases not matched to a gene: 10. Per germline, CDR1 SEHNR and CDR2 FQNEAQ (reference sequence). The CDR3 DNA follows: TGTGCCAGCAGCCCCGGGACAGTATATAGCGAGCAGTACTTC. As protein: CASSPGTVYSEQYF.

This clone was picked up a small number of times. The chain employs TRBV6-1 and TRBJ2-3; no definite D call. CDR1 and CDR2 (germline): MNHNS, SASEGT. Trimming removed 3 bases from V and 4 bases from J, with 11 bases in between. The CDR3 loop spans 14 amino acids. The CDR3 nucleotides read TGTGCCAGCAGTGATACGACGCCAGCAGATACGCAGTATTTT. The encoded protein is CASSDTTPADTQYF.

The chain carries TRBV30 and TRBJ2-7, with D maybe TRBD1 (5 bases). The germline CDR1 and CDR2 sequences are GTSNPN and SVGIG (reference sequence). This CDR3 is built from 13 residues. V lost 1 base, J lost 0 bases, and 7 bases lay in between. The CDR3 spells CAWSEDISYEQYF. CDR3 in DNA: TGTGCCTGGAGTGAGGACATCTCCTACGAGCAGTACTTC.

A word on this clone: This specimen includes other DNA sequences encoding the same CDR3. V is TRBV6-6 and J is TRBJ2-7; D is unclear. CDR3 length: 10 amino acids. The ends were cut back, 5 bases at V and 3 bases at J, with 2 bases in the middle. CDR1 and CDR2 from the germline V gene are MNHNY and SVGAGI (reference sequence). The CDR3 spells CASSDYEQYF. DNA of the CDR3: TGTGCCAGCAGTGACTACGAGCAGTACTTC.

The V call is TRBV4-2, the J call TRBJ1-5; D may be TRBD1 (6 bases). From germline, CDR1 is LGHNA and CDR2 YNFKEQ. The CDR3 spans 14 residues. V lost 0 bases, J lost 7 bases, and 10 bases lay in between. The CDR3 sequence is CASSQELGGQPQHF. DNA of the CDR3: TGTGCCAGCAGCCAAGAATTGGGGGGCCAGCCCCAGCATTTT.

CDR3 sequence (DNA): TGTGCCAGCATGGACAGCCCCATAAATGAAAAACTGTTTTTT. As protein: CASMDSPINEKLFF. The V gene is TRBV7-9, the J gene TRBJ1-4; a possible D gene is TRBD1 (6 bases). Germline V gives CDR1 SEHNR, CDR2 FQNEAQ (reference sequence). The CDR3 is 14 residues long. The V and J ends lost 7 bases and 5 bases respectively, with 14 bases between them. Together with reference TRBV7-9 and TRBJ1-4, the CDR3 gives the full variable domain: DTGVSQNPRHKITKRGQNVTFRCDPISEHNRLYWYRQTLGQGPEFLTYFQNEAQLEKSRLLSDRFSAERPKGSFSTLEIQRTEQGDSAMYLCASMDSPINEKLFFGSGTQLSVL.

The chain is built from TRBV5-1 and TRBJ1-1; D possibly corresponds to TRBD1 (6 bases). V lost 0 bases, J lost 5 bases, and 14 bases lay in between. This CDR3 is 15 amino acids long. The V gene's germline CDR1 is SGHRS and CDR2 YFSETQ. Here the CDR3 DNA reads TGCGCCAGCAGCTTGGAGTTACAGGGTGGAACTGAAGCTTTCTTT. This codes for CASSLELQGGTEAFF.

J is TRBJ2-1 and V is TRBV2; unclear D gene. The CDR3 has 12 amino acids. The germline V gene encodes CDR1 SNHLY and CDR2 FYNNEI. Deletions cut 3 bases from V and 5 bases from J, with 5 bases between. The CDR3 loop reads CASSDSHNEQFF. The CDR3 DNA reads TGTGCCAGCAGTGACAGCCACAATGAGCAGTTCTTC.

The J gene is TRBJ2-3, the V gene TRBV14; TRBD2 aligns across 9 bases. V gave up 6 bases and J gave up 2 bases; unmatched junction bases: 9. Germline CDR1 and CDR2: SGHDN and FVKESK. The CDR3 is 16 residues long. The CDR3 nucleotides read TGTGCCAGCAGTCCCCAGACTAGCGGATTCACAGATACGCAGTATTTT. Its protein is CASSPQTSGFTDTQYF.

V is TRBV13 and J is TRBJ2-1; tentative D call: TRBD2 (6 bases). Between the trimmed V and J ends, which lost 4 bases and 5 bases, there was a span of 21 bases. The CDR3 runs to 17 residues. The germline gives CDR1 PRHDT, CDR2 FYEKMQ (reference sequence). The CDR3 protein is CASSYGGGRQLDNEQFF. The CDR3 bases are TGTGCCAGCAGCTACGGGGGTGGCAGACAACTCGACAATGAGCAGTTCTTC.

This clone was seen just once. The DNA of the CDR3 is TGTGCCAGCAGCGGGCCCTACGAGCAGTACTTC. Amino acids: CASSGPYEQYF. V usage is TRBV7-9 and J usage is TRBJ2-7; no definite D call. Per germline, CDR1 SEHNR and CDR2 FQNEAQ (reference sequence). This CDR3 has 11 amino acids. Trimming removed 5 bases from V and 2 bases from J, with 4 bases in between.

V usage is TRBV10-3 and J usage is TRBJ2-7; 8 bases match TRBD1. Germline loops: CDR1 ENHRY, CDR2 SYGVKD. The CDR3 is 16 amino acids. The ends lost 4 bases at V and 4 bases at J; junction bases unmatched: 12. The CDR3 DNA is TGTGCCATCAGTGTTGATACAGGGGGTATGGGTTACGAGCAGTACTTC. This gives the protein CAISVDTGGMGYEQYF.

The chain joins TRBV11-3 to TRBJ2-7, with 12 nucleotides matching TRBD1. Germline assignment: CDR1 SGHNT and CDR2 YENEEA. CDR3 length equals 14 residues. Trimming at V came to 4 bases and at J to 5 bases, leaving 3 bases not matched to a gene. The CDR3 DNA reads TGTGCCAGCAGCTGGGGACAGGGGGCCGACGAGCAGTACTTC. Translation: CASSWGQGADEQYF.

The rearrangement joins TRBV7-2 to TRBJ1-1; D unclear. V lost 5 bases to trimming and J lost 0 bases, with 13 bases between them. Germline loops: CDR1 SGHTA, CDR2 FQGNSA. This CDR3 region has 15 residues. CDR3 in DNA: TGTGCCAGCAGCCCTTACTGGCACCTGAACACTGAAGCTTTCTTT. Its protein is CASSPYWHLNTEAFF.

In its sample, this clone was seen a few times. This CDR3 reads CASRTGTSGDVEQFF. CDR3 nucleotide sequence: TGTGCCAGCAGAACCGGGACTAGCGGGGATGTTGAGCAGTTCTTC. This chain joins TRBV11-2 and TRBJ2-1, with TRBD2 matching over 13 bases. Looked up from germline, CDR1 is SGHAT and CDR2 is FQNNGV. This CDR3 is built from 15 residues. The V gene end was trimmed by 6 bases and the J gene end by 9 bases; junction bases not matched to a gene: 8.

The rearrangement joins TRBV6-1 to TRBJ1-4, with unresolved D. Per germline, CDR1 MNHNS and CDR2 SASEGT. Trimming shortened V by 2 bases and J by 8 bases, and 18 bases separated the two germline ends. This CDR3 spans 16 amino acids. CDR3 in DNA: TGTGCCAGCAGTGAAACTAATCGGGAGGTGATCGAAAAACTGTTTTTT. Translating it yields CASSETNREVIEKLFF.

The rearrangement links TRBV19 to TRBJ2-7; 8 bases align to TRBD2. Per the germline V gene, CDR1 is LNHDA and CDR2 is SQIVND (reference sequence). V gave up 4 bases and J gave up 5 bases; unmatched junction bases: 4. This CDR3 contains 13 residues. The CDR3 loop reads CASSKREWDEQYF. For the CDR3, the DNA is TGTGCCAGTAGTAAGCGGGAGTGGGACGAGCAGTACTTC. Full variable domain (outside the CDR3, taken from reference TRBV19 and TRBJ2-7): DGGITQSPKYLFRKEGQNVTLSCEQNLNHDAMYWYRQDPGQGLRLIYYSQIVNDFQKGDIAEGYSVSREKKESFPLTVTSAQKNPTAFYLCASSKREWDEQYFGPGTRLTVT.

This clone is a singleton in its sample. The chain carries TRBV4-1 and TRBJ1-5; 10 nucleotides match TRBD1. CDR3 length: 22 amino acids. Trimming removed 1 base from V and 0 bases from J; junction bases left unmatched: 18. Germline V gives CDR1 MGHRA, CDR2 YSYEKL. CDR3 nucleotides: TGCGCCAGCAGCCAAGTGGCGACGTTAGGGACAGGGGCTACTTATAGCAATCAGCCCCAGCATTTT. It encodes CASSQVATLGTGATYSNQPQHF.

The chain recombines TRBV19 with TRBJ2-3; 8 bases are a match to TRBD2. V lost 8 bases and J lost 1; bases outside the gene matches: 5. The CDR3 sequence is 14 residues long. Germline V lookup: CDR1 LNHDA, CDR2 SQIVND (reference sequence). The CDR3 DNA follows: TGTGCCAGTCGGGGGGGGAGCCGCACAGATACGCAGTATTTT. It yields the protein CASRGGSRTDTQYF.

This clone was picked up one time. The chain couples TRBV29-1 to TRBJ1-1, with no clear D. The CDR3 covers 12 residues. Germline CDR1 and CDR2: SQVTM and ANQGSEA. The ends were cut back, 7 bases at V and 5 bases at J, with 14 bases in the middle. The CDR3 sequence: CSGDLGRTEAFF. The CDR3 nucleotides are TGCAGCGGTGATCTGGGAAGAACTGAAGCTTTCTTT.

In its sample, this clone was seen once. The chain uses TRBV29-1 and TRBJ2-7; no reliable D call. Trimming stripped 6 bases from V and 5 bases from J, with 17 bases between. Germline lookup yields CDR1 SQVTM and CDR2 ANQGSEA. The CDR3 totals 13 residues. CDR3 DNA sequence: TGCAGCGTCGAGACTTGGGCCCGGGACGAGCAGTACTTC. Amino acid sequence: CSVETWARDEQYF.

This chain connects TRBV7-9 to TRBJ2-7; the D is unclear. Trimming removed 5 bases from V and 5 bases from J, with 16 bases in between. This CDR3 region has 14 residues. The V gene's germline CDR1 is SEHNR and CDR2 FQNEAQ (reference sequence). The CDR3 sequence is CASSLPGRVDEQYF. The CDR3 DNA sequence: TGTGCCAGCAGCCTCCCCGGTCGGGTCGACGAGCAGTACTTC.

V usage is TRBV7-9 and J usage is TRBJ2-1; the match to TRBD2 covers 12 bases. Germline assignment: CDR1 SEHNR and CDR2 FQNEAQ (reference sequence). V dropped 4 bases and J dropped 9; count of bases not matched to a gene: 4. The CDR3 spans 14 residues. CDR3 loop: CASSSTSGSAEQFF. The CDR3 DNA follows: TGTGCCAGCAGCTCGACTAGCGGGAGCGCTGAGCAGTTCTTC.

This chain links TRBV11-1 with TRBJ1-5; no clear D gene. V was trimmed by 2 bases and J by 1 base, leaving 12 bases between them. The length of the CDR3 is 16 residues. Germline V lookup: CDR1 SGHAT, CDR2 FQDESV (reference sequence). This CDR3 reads CASSLPTRGSNQPQHF. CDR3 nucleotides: TGTGCCAGCAGCTTACCAACCAGAGGGAGCAATCAGCCCCAGCATTTT.

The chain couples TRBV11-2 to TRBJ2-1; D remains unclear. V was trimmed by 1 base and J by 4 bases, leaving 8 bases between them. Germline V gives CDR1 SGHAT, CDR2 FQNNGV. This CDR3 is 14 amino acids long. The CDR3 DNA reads TGTGCCAGCAGCTTAGGGCCCAGGTACAATGAGCAGTTCTTC. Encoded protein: CASSLGPRYNEQFF. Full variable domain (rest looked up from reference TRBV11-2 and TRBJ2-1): EAGVAQSPRYKIIEKRQSVAFWCNPISGHATLYWYQQILGQGPKLLIQFQNNGVVDDSQLPKDRFSAERLKGVDSTLKIQPAKLEDSAVYLCASSLGPRYNEQFFGPGTRLTVL.

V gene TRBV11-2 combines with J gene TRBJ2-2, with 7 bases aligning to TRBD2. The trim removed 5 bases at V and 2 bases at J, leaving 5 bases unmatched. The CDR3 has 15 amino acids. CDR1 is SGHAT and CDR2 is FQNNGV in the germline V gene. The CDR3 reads CASSQQRGNTGELFF. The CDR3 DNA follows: TGTGCCAGCAGCCAGCAGCGGGGAAACACCGGGGAGCTGTTTTTT.

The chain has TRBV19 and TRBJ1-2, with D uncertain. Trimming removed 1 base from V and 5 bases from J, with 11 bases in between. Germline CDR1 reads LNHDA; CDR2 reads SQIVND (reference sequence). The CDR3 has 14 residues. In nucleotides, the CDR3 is TGTGCCAGTAGTATAGGCCTGAGCGGATATGGCTACACCTTC. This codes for CASSIGLSGYGYTF. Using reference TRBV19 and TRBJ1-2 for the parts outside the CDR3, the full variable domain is DGGITQSPKYLFRKEGQNVTLSCEQNLNHDAMYWYRQDPGQGLRLIYYSQIVNDFQKGDIAEGYSVSREKKESFPLTVTSAQKNPTAFYLCASSIGLSGYGYTFGSGTRLTVV.